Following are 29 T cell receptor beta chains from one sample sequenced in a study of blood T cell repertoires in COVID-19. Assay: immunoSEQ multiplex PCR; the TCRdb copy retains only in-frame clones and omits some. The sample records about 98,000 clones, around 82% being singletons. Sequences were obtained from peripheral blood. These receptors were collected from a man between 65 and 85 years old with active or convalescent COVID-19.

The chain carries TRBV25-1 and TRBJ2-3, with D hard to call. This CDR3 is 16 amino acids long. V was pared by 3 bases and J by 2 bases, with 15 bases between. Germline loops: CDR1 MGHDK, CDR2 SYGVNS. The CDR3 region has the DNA TGTGCCAGCAGTGATAGTTTGACAATATTCACAGATACGCAGTATTTT. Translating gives CASSDSLTIFTDTQYF.

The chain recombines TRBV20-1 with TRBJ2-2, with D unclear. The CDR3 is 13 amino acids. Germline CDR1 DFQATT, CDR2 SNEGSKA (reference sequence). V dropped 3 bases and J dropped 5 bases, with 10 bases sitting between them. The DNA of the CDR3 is TGCAGTGCTAGTTTATCGGGTACCGGGGAGCTGTTTTTT. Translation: CSASLSGTGELFF.

The CDR3 sequence is CASSVATRRRGITEAFF. CDR3 DNA: TGTGCCAGCAGCGTAGCTACGAGGAGAAGGGGGATCACTGAAGCTTTCTTT. This rearrangement joins TRBV9 to TRBJ1-1, with a possible D match to TRBD1 (6 bases). Trimming pared 0 bases from V and 4 bases from J, leaving 19 bases between. The CDR3 length is 17 residues. The germline gives CDR1 SGDLS, CDR2 YYNGEE.

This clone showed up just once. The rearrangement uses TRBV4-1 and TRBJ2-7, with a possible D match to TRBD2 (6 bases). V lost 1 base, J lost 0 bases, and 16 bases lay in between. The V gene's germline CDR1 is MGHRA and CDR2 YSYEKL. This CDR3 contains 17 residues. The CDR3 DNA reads TGCGCCAGCAGCCAAGTGGCGGGAACAAGGAGCTCCTACGAGCAGTACTTC. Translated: CASSQVAGTRSSYEQYF.

CDR3 sequence: CASSTAQGYGYTF. CDR3 DNA sequence: TGTGCCAGCTCAACTGCGCAGGGCTATGGCTACACCTTC. The rearrangement uses TRBV18 and TRBJ1-2; perhaps TRBD1 as D (5 bases). Germline CDR1 and CDR2: KGHSH and LQKENI. Deletions cut 5 bases from V and 4 bases from J, with 11 bases between. This CDR3 is built from 13 residues.

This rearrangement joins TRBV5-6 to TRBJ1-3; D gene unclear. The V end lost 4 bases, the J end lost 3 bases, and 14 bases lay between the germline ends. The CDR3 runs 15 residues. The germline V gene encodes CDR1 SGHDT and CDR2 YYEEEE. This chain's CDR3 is CASSTGPGSGNTIYF. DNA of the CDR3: TGTGCCAGCAGCACCGGACCGGGAAGTGGAAACACCATATATTTT.

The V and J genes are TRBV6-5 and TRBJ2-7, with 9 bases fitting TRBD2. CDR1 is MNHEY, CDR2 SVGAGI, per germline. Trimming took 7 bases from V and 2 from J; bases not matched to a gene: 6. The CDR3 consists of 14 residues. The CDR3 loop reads CASTTSGPTYEQYF. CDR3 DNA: TGTGCCAGCACCACTAGCGGGCCAACCTACGAGCAGTACTTC.

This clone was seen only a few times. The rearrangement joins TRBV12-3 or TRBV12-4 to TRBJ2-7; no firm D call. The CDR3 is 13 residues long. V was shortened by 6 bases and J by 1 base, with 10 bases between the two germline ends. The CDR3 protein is CASRPFGSYEQYF. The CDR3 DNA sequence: TGTGCCAGCAGGCCTTTCGGGTCCTACGAGCAGTACTTC.

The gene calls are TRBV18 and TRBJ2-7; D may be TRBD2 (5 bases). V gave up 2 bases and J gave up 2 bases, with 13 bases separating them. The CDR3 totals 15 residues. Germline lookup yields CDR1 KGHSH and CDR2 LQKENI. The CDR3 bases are TGTGCCAGCTCACCAACTGCGGGTTATACCTACGAGCAGTACTTC. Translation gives CASSPTAGYTYEQYF.

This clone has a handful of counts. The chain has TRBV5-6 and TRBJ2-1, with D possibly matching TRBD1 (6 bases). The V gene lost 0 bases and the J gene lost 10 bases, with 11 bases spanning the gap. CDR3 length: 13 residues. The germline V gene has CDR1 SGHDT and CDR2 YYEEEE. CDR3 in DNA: TGTGCCAGCAGCTTGGCCCCAGGGGTCGAGCAGTTCTTC. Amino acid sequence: CASSLAPGVEQFF.

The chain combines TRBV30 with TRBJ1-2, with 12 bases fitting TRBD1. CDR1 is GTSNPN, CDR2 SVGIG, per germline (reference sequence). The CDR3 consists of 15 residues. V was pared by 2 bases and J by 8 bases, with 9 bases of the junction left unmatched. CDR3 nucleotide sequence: TGTGCCTGGAGTTACACCGGGACAGGGGGCTGGGGCTACACCTTC. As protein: CAWSYTGTGGWGYTF. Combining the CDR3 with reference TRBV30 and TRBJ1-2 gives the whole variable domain SQTIHQWPATLVQPVGSPLSLECTVEGTSNPNLYWYRQAAGRGLQLLFYSVGIGQISSEVPQNLSASRPQDRQFILSSKKLLLSDSGFYLCAWSYTGTGGWGYTFGSGTRLTVV.

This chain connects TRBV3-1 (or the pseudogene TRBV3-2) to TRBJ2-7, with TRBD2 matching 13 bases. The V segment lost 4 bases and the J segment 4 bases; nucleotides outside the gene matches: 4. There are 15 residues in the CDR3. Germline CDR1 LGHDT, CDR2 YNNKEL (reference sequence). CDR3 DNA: TGTGCCAGCAGCCGGACTAGCGGGGGACCTTACGAGCAGTACTTC. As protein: CASSRTSGGPYEQYF.

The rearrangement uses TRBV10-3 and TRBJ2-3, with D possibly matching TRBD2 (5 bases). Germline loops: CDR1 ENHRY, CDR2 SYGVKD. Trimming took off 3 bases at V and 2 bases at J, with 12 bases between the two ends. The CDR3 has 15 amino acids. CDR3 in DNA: TGTGCCATCAGTGACCCCGAGGGAGCCACAGATACGCAGTATTTT. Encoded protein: CAISDPEGATDTQYF.

The CDR3 sequence is CASKTGLYEQFF. The CDR3 coding sequence is TGTGCCAGTAAGACAGGGTTGTACGAGCAGTTCTTC. The rearrangement joins TRBV6-5 to TRBJ2-1; 7 bases are a match to TRBD1. From germline, CDR1 is MNHEY and CDR2 SVGAGI. This CDR3 contains 12 residues. J lost 10 bases, V lost 9 bases, and 9 bases had no gene match.

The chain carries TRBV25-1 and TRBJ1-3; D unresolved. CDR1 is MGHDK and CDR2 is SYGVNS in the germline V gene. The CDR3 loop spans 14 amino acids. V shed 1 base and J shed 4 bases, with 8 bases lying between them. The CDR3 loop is CASSESGRGNTIYF. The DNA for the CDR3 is TGTGCCAGCAGTGAATCTGGCAGAGGAAACACCATATATTTT.

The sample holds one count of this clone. In nucleotides, the CDR3 is TGCGCCAGCAGCCGAGACAGGGCTCAGCCCCAGCATTTT. Translation: CASSRDRAQPQHF. This chain connects TRBV4-3 to TRBJ1-5, with 7 bases identical to TRBD1. With 4 bases clipped from V and 6 bases from J, the junction kept 3 bases outside the gene matches. The CDR3 sequence is 13 residues long. In germline, CDR1 is LGHNA, CDR2 YSLEER.

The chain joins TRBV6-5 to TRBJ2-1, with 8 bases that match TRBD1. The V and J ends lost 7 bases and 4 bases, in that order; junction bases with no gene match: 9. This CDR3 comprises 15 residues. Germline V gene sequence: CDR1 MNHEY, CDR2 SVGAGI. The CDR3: CASTTTGAKYNEQFF. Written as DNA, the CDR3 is TGTGCCAGCACCACGACAGGGGCTAAATACAATGAGCAGTTCTTC.

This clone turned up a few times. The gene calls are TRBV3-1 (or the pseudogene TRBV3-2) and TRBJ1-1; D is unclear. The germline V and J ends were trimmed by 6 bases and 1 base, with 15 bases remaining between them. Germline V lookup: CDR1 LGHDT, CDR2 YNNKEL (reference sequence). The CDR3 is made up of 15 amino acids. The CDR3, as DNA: TGTGCCAGCAGTGATGGGCCAGGATGGAACACTGAAGCTTTCTTT. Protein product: CASSDGPGWNTEAFF.

The CDR3 here is CASSPGQALGNTIYF. The CDR3 bases are TGTGCCAGCAGCCCGGGACAGGCTCTAGGAAACACCATATATTTT. The chain employs TRBV7-9 and TRBJ1-3, with 8 bases aligning to TRBD1. Germline CDR1 and CDR2: SEHNR and FQNEAQ (reference sequence). The CDR3 totals 15 residues. J lost 4 bases, V lost 5 bases, and 7 bases had no gene match.

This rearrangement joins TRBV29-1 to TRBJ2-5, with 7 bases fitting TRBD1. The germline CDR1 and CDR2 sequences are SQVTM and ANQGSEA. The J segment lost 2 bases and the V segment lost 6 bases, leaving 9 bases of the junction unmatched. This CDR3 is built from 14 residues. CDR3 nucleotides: TGCAGCGTAGAGACAGGGATAAAGCAAGAGACCCAGTACTTC. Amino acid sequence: CSVETGIKQETQYF.

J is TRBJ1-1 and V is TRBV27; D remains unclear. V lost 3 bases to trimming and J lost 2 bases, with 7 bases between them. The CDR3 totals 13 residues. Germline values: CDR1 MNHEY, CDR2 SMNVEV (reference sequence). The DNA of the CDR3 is TGTGCCAGCAGTTTTAACAGTAACACTGAAGCTTTCTTT. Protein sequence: CASSFNSNTEAFF.

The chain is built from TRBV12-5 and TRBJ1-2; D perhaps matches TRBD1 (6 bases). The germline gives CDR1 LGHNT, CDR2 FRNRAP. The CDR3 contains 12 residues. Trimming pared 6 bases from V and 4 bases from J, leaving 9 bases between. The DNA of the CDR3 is TGTGCTAGTGGACAGGGTATCTATGGCTACACCTTC. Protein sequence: CASGQGIYGYTF. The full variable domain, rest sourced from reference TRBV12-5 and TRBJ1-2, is DARVTQTPRHKVTEMGQEVTMRCQPILGHNTVFWYRQTMMQGLELLAYFRNRAPLDDSGMPKDRFSAEMPDATLATLKIQPSEPRDSAVYFCASGQGIYGYTFGSGTRLTVV.

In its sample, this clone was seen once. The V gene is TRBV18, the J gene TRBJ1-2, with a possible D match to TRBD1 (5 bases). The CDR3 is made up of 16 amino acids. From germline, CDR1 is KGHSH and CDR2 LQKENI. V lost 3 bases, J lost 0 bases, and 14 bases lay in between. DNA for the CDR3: TGTGCCAGCTCACCCAATGCAGGGTTAGCTAACTATGGCTACACCTTC. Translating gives CASSPNAGLANYGYTF.

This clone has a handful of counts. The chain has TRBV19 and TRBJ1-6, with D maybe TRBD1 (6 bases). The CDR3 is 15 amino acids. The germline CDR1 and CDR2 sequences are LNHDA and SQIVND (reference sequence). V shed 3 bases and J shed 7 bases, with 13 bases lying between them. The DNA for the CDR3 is TGTGCCAGTAGTATCATGGGGGCCGCCAATTCACCCCTCCACTTT. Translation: CASSIMGAANSPLHF. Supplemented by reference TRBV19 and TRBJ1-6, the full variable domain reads DGGITQSPKYLFRKEGQNVTLSCEQNLNHDAMYWYRQDPGQGLRLIYYSQIVNDFQKGDIAEGYSVSREKKESFPLTVTSAQKNPTAFYLCASSIMGAANSPLHFGNGTRLTVT.

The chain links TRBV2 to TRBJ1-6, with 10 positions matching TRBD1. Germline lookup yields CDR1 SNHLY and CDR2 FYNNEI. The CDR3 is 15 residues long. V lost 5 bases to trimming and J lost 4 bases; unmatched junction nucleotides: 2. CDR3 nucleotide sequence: TGTGCCAGCAGTCGGGACAGGGGTTATAATTCACCCCTCCACTTT. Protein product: CASSRDRGYNSPLHF.

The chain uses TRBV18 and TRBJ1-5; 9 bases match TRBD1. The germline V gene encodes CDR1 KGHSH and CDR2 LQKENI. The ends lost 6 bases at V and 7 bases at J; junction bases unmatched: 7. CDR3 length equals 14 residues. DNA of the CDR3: TGTGCCAGCTCGTCAACAGGGGGCTTCCAGCCCCAGCATTTT. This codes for CASSSTGGFQPQHF.

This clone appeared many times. CDR3 residues: CSVAGAPGFEAFF. CDR3 DNA: TGCAGCGTTGCAGGGGCGCCCGGCTTTGAAGCTTTCTTT. This chain joins TRBV29-1 and TRBJ1-1; maybe TRBD1 (6 bases). With 4 bases removed from V and 7 bases from J, the gap between germline ends came to 16 bases. The CDR3 spans 13 residues. In germline, CDR1 is SQVTM, CDR2 ANQGSEA. Filled out from reference TRBV29-1 and TRBJ1-1, the complete variable domain reads SAVISQKPSRDICQRGTSLTIQCQVDSQVTMMFWYRQQPGQSLTLIATANQGSEATYESGFVIDKFPISRPNLTFSTLTVSNMSPEDSSIYLCSVAGAPGFEAFFGQGTRLTVV.

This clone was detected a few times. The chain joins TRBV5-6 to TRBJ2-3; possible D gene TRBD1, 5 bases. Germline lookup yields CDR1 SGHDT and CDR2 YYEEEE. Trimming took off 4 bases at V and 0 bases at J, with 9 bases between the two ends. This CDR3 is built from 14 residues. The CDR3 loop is CASSRGWSTDTQYF. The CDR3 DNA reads TGTGCCAGCAGCAGGGGCTGGAGCACAGATACGCAGTATTTT.

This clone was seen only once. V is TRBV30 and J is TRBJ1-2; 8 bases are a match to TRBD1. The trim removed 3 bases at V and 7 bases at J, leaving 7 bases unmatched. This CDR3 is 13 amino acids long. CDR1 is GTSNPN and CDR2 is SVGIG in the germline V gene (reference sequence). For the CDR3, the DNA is TGTGCCTGGAGCGCAGGGACAGGCCGTGGCTACACCTTC. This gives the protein CAWSAGTGRGYTF.